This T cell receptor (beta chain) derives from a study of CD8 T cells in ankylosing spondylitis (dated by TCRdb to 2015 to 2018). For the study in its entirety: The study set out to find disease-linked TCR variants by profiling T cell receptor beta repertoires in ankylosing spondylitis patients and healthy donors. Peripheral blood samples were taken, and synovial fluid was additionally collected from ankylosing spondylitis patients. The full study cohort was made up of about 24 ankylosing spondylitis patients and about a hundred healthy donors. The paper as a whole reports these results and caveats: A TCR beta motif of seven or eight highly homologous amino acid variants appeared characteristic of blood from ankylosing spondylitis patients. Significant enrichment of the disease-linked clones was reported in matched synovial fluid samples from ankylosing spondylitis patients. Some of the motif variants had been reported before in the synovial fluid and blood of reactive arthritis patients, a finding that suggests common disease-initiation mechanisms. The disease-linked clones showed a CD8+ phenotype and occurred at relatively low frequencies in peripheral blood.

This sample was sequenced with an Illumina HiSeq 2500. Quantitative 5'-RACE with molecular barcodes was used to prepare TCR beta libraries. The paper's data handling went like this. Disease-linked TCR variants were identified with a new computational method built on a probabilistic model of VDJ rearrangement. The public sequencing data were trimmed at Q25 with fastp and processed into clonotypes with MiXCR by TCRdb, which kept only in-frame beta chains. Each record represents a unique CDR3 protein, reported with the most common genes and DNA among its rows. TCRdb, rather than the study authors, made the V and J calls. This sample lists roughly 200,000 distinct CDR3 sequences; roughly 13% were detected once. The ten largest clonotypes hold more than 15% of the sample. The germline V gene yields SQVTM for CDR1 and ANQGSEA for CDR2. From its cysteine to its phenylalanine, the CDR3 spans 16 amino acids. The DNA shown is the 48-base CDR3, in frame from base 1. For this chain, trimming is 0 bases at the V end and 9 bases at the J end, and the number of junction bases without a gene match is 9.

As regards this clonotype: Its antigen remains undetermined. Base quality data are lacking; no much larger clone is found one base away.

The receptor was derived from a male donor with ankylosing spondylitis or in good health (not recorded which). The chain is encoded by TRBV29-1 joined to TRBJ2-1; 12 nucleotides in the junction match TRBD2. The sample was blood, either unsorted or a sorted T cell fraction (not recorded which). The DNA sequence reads TGCAGCGTTGAAGATCGGGGAGCTAGCGGGAGGGTTGAGCAGTTCTTC. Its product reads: CSVEDRGASGRVEQFF.